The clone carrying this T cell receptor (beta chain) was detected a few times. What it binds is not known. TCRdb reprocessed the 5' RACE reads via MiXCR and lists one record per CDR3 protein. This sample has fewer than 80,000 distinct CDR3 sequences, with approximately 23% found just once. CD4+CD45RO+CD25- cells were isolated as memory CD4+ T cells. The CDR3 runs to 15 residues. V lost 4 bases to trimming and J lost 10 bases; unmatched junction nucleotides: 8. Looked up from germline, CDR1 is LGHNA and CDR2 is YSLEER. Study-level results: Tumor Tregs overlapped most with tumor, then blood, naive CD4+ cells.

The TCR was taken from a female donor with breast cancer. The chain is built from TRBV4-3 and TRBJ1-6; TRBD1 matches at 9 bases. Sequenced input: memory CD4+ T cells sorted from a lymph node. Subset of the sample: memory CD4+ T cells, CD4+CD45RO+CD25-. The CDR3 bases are TGCGCCAGCAGCCGGCTGGGACAGGGTTACTCACCCCTCCACTTT. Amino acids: CASSRLGQGYSPLHF.